Included here is one TCR beta chain sequence, with context. Antigen unknown. TCRdb keeps only in-frame clones here, not all; method: immunoSEQ multiplex PCR. The data contain some 80,000 clones, 85% to 90% of them singletons. These data are taken from a study of T cell responses to AZD1222 COVID-19 vaccine. Overall study findings and caveats: Clonal diversity was possibly underestimated, and the donors were mostly white British, with more females.

Between the trimmed V and J ends, which lost 3 bases and 7 bases, there was a span of 13 bases. The CDR3 loop spans 14 amino acids. Germline CDR1 reads LGHDT; CDR2 reads YNNKEL (reference sequence). This receptor was taken from an adult in good health. The material was peripheral blood, obtained on day 0 of AZD1222 vaccination. The chain links TRBV3-1 (or the pseudogene TRBV3-2) to TRBJ1-5; D unresolved. DNA of the CDR3: TGTGCCAGCAGCCAGCGTGGCGCGGGGCAGCCCCAGCATTTT. Amino acids: CASSQRGAGQPQHF.